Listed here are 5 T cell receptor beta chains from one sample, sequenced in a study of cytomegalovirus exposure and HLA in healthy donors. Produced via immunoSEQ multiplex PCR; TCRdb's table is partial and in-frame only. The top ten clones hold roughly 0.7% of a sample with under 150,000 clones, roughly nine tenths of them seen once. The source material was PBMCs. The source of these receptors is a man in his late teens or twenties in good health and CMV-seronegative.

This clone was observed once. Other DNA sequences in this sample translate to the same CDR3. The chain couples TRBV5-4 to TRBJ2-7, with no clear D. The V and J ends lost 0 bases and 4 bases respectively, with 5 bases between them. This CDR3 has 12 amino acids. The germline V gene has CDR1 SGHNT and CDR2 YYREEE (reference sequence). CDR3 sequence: CASSLEEYEQYF. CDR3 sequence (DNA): TGTGCCAGCAGCTTGGAAGAGTACGAGCAGTACTTC. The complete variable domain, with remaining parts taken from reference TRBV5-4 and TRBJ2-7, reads ETGVTQSPTHLIKTRGQQVTLRCSSQSGHNTVSWYQQALGQGPQFIFQYYREEENGRGNFPPRFSGLQFPNYSSELNVNALELDDSALYLCASSLEEYEQYFGPGTRLTVT.

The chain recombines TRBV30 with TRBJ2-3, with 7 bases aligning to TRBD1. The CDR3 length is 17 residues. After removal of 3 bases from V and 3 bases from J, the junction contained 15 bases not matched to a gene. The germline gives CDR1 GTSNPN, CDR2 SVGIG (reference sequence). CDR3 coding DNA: TGTGCCTGGAGCCTCGAAACCGGGACAGACTTTACAGATACGCAGTATTTT. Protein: CAWSLETGTDFTDTQYF.

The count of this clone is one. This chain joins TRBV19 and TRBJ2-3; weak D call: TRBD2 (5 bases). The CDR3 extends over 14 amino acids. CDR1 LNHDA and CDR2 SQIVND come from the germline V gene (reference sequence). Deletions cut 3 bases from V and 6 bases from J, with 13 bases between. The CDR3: CASSMPRGHDTQYF. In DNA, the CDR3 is TGTGCCAGTAGTATGCCGCGAGGGCACGATACGCAGTATTTT.

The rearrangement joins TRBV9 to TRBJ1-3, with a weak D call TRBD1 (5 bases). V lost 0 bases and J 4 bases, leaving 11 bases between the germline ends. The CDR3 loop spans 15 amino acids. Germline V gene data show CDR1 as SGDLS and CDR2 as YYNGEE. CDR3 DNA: TGTGCCAGCAGCGTAGGGGCAGGGCACGGAAACACCATATATTTT. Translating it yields CASSVGAGHGNTIYF.

This CDR3 is CASSEGEGGGTQYF. In nucleotides, the CDR3 is TGTGCCAGCAGTGAAGGGGAGGGCGGCGGGACCCAGTACTTC. This chain uses TRBV2 with TRBJ2-5, with 7 bases matching TRBD2. The CDR3 is 14 amino acids. Per germline, CDR1 SNHLY and CDR2 FYNNEI. The J segment lost 7 bases and the V segment lost 1 base, leaving 6 bases of the junction unmatched.